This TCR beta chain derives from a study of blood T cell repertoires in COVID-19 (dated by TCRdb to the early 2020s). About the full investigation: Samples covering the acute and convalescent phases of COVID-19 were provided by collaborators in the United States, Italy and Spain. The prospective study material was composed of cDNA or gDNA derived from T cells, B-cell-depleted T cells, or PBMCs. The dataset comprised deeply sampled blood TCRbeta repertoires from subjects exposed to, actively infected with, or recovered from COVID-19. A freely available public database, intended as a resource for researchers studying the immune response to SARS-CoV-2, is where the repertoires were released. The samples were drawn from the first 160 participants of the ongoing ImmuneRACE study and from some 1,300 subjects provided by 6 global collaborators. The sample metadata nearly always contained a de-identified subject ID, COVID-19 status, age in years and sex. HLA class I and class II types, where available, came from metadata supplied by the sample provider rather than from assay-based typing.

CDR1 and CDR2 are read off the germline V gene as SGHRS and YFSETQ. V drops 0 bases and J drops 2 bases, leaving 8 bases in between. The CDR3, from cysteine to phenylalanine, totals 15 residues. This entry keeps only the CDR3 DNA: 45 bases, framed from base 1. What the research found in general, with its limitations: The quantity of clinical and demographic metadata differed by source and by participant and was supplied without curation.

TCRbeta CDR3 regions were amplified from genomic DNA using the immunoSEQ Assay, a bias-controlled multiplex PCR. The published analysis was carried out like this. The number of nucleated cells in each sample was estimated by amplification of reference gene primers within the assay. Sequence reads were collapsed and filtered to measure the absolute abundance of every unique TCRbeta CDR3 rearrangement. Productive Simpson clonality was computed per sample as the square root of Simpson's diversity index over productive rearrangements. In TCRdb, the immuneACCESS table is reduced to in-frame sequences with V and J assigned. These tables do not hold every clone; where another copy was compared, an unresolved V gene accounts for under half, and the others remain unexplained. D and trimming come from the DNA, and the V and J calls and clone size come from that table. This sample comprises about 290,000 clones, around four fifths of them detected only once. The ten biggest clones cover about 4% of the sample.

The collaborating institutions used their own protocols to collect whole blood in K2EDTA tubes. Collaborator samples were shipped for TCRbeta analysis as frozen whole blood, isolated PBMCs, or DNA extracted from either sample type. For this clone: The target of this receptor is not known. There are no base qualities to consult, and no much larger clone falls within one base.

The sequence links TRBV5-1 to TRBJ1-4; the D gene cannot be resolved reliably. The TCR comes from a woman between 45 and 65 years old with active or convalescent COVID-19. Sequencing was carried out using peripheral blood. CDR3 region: CASSLAGITNEKLFF. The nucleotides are TGCGCCAGCAGCTTGGCGGGAATCACTAATGAAAAACTGTTTTTT.